The sequence of this T cell receptor (beta chain) was determined in a study of cytomegalovirus exposure and HLA in healthy donors. There are 15 residues in the CDR3. Germline loops: CDR1 SGHNT, CDR2 YYREEE (reference sequence). V lost 0 bases and J lost 4; bases outside the gene matches: 3. In the PCR, 60 Vbeta and 13 Jbeta primers were used. The table came from immunoSEQ multiplex PCR; TCRdb's copy has only in-frame clones and leaves some out. The sample has under 200,000 clones, approximately 67% seen once; the top ten hold 4% to 5.5%. The source is a woman younger than 35 in good health and CMV-seropositive. The chain carries TRBV5-4 and TRBJ2-1, with 8 positions matching TRBD2. The specimen was PBMCs. Here the CDR3 DNA reads TGTGCCAGCAGCTTGGCCGGGGGGGAGTACAATGAGCAGTTCTTC. Protein sequence: CASSLAGGEYNEQFF.